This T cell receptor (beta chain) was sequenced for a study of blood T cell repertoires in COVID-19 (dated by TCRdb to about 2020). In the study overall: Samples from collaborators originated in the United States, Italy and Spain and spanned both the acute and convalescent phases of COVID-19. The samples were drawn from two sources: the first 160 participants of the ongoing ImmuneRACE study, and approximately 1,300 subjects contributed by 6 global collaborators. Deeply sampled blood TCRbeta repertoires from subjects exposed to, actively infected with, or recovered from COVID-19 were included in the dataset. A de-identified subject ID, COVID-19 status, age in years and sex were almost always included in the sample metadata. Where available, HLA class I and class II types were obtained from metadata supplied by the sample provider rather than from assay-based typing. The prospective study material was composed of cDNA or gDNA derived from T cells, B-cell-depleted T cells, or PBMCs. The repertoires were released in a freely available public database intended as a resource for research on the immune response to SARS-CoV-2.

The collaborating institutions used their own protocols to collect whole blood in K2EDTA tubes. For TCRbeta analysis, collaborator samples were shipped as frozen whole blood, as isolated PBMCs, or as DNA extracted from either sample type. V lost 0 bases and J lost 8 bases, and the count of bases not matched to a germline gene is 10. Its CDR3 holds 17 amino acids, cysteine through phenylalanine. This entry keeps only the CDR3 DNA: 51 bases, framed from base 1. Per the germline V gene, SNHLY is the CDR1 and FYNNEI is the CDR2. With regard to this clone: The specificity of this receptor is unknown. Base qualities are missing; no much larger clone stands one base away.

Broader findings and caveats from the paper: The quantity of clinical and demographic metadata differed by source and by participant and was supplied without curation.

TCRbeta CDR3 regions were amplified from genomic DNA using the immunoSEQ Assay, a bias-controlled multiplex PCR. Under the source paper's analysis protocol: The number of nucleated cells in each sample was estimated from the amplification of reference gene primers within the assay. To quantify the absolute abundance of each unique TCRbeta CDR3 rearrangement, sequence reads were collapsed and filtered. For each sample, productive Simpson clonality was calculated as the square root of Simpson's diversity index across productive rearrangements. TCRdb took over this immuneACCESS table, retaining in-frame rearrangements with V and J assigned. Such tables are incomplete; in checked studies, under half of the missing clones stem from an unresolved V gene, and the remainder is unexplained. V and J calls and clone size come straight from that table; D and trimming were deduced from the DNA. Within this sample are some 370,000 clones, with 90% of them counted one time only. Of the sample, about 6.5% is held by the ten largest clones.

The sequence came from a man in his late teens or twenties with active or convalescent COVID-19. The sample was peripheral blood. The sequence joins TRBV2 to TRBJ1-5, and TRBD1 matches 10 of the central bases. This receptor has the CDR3 CASSEAKTGGPGEPQHF. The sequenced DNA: TGTGCCAGCAGTGAAGCGAAGACAGGGGGCCCTGGTGAGCCCCAGCATTTT. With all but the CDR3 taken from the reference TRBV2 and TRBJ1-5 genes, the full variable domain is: EPEVTQTPSHQVTQMGQEVILRCVPISNHLYFYWYRQILGQKVEFLVSFYNNEISEKSEIFDDQFSVERPDGSNFTLKIRSTKLEDSAMYFCASSEAKTGGPGEPQHFGDGTRLSIL.